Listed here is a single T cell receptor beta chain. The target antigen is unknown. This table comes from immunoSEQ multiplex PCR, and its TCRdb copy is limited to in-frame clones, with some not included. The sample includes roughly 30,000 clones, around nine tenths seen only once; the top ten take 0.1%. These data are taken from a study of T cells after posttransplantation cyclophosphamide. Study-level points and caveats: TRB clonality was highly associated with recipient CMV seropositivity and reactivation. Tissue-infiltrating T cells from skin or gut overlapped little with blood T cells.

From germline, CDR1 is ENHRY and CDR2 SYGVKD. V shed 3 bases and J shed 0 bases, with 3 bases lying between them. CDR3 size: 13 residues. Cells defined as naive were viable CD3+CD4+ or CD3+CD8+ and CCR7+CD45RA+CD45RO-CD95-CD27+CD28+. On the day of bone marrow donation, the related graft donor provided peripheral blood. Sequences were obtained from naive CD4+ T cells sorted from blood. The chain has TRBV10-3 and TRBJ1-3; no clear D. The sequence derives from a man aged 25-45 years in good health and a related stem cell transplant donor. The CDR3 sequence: CAISEASGNTIYF. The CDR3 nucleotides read TGTGCCATCAGTGAAGCCTCTGGAAACACCATATATTTT.